This paragraph covers one TCR beta chain sequence. Authors' data handling: For nucleated cells, counts were estimated from reference gene primer amplification. TCRdb's table, derived via immunoSEQ multiplex PCR, lists solely in-frame clones and lacks some. The V and J calls and clone size come from that table; D and trimming were worked out from the DNA. Found here are some 250,000 clones, 70% to 90% of them singletons; the top ten hold roughly 0.8%. The sample originates from a study of blood T cell repertoires in COVID-19. Looking at the study overall: Samples came from the United States, Italy and Spain, spanning acute and convalescent COVID-19. PBMCs, B-cell-depleted T cells, or T cells provided the cDNA or gDNA that made up the material.

The V end was cut by 5 bases, the J end by 1 base, with 17 bases between. CDR1 and CDR2 (germline): SNHLY, FYNNEI. The CDR3 has 16 residues. The gene calls are TRBV2 and TRBJ2-5; possibly TRBD1 for D (6 bases). This sequence originates from a woman in her 30s with acute or convalescent COVID-19. Sequenced: peripheral blood. This chain's CDR3 is CASSLGAGRLQETQYF. In DNA form, the CDR3 reads TGTGCCAGCAGTCTGGGGGCAGGCCGGCTCCAAGAGACCCAGTACTTC.